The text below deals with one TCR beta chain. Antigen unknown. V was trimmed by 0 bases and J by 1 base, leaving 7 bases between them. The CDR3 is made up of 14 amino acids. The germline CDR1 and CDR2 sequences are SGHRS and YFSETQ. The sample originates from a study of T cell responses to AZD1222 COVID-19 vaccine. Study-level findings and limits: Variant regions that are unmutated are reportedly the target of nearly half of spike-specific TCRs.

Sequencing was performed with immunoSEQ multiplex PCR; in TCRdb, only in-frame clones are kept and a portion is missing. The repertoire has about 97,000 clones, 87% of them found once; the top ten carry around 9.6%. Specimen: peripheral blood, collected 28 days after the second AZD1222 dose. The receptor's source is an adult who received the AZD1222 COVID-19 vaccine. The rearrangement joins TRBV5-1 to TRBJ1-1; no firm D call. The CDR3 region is CASSLVGGNTEAFF. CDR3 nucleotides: TGCGCCAGCAGCTTGGTGGGCGGGAACACTGAAGCTTTCTTT.